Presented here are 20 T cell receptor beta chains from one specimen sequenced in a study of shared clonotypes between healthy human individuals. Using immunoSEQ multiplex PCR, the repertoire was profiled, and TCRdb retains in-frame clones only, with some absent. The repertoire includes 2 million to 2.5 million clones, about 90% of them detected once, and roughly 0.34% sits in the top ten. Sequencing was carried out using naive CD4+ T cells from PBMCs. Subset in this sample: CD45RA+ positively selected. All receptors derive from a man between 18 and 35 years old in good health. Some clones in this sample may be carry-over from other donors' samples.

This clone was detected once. The CDR3 region has the DNA TGTGCCACCCGCGTCGGGAACTACGAGCAGTACTTC. Amino acids: CATRVGNYEQYF. V and J are TRBV6-5 and TRBJ2-7; possibly TRBD2 for D (5 bases). This CDR3 has 12 amino acids. Trimming left V 10 bases short and J 3 bases short, with 13 bases between. CDR1 is MNHEY, CDR2 SVGAGI, per germline.

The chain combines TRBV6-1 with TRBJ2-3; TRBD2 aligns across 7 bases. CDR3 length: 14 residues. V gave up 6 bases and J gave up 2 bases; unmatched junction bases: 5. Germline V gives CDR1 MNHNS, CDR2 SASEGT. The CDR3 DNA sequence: TGTGCCAGCAGGAGGGACTACGCCACAGATACGCAGTATTTT. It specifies CASRRDYATDTQYF.

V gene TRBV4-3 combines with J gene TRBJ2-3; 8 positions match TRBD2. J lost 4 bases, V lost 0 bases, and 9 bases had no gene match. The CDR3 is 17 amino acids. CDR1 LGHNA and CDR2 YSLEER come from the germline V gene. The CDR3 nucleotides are TGCGCCAGCAGCCAAGATCTCCCTAGCGGGTACGCAGATACGCAGTATTTT. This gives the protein CASSQDLPSGYADTQYF.

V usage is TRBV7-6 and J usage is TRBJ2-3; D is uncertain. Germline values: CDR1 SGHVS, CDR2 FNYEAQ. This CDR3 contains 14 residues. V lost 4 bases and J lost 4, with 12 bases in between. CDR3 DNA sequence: TGTGCCAGCAGCTCGCTGACTCCCCCAGATACGCAGTATTTT. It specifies CASSSLTPPDTQYF.

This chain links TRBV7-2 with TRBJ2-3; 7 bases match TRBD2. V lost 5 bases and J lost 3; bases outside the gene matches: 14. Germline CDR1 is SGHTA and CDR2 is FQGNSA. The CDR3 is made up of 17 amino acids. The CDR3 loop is CASSPRAGDYRTDTQYF. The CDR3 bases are TGTGCCAGCAGCCCCAGGGCGGGAGATTATCGTACAGATACGCAGTATTTT.

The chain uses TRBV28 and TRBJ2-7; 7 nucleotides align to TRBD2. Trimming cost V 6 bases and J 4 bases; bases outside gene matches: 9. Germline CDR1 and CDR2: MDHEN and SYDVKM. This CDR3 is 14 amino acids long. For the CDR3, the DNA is TGTGCCAGCAGCCCCGGGGGAGGGGAATACGAGCAGTACTTC. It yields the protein CASSPGGGEYEQYF. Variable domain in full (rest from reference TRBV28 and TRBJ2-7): DVKVTQSSRYLVKRTGEKVFLECVQDMDHENMFWYRQDPGLGLRLIYFSYDVKMKEKGDIPEGYSVSREKKERFSLILESASTNQTSMYLCASSPGGGEYEQYFGPGTRLTVT.

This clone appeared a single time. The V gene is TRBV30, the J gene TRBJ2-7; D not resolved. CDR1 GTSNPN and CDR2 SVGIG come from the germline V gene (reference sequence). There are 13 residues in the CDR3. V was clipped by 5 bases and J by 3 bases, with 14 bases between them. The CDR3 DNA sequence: TGTGCCTGGGATAGTCGAAGCATCTACGAGCAGTACTTC. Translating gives CAWDSRSIYEQYF. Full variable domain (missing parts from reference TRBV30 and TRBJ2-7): SQTIHQWPATLVQPVGSPLSLECTVEGTSNPNLYWYRQAAGRGLQLLFYSVGIGQISSEVPQNLSASRPQDRQFILSSKKLLLSDSGFYLCAWDSRSIYEQYFGPGTRLTVT.

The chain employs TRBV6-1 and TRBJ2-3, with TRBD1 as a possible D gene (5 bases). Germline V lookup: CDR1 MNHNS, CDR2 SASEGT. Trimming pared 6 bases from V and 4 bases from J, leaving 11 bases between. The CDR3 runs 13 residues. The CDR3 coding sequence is TGTGCCAGCAGAGCAGGGTTCCCAGATACGCAGTATTTT. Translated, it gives CASRAGFPDTQYF.

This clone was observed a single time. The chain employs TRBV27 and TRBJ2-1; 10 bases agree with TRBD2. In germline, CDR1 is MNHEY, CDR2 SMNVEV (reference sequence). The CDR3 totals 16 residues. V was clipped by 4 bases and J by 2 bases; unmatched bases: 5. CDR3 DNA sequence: TGTGCCAGCAGTTCCCCTAGCGGGAGCACCTACAATGAGCAGTTCTTC. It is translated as CASSSPSGSTYNEQFF.

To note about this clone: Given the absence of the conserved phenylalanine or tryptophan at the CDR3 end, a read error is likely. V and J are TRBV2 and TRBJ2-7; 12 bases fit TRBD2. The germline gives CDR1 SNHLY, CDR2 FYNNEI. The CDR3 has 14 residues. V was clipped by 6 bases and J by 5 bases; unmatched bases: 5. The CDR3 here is CASSRLAGVHEQYL. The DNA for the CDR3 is TGTGCCAGCAGCCGACTAGCGGGAGTCCACGAGCAGTACCTC.

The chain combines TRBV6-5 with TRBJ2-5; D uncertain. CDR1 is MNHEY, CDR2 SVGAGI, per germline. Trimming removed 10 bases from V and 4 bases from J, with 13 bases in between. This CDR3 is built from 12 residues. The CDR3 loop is CATVGPGETQYF. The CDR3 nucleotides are TGTGCCACCGTGGGCCCCGGAGAGACCCAGTACTTC.

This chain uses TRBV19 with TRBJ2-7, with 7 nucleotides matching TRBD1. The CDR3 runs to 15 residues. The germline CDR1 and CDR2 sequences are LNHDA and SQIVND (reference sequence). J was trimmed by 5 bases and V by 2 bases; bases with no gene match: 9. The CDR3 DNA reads TGTGCCAGTAGTATACGGCCAGGGGGTCAGGACGAGCAGTACTTC. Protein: CASSIRPGGQDEQYF.

As DNA, the CDR3 is TGTGCCAGCAGCTTGCGGGAGGATTACAATGAGCAGTTCTTC. This gives the protein CASSLREDYNEQFF. This chain joins TRBV7-3 and TRBJ2-1; 8 bases align to TRBD2. CDR1 is SGHTA and CDR2 is FQGTGA in the germline V gene. Trimming removed 3 bases from V and 4 bases from J; junction bases left unmatched: 2. This CDR3 has 14 amino acids.

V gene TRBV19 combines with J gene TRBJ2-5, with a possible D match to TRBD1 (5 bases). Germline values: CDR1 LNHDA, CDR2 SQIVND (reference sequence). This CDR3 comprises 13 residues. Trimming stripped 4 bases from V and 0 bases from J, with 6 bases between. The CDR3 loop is CASSKGYQETQYF. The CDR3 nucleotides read TGTGCCAGTAGTAAGGGGTACCAAGAGACCCAGTACTTC.

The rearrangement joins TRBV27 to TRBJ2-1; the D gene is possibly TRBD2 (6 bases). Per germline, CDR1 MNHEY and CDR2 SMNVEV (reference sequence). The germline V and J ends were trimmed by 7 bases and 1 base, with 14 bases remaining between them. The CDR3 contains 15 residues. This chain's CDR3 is CASNEKAGSYNEQFF. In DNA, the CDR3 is TGTGCCAGCAATGAGAAGGCGGGGTCCTACAATGAGCAGTTCTTC.

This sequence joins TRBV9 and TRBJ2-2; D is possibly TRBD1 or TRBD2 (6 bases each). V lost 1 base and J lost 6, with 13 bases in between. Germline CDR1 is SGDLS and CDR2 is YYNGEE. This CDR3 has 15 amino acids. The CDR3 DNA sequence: TGTGCCAGCAGCGTATCAAGGGGGGTCCCCGGGGAGCTGTTTTTT. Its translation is CASSVSRGVPGELFF.

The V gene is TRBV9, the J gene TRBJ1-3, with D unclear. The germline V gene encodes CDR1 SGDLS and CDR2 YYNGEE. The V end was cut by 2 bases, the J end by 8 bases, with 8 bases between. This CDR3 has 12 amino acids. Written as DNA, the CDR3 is TGTGCCAGCAGCGTCGATGGGGACACCATATATTTT. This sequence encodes CASSVDGDTIYF.

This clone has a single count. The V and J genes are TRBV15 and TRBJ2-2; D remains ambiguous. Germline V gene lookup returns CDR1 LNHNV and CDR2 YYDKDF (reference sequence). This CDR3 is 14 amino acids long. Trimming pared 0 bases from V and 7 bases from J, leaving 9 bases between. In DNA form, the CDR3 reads TGTGCCACCAGCAGAGATATAAGTGGCGGGGAGCTGTTTTTT. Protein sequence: CATSRDISGGELFF. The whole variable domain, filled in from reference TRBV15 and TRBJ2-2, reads DAMVIQNPRYQVTQFGKPVTLSCSQTLNHNVMYWYQQKSSQAPKLLFHYYDKDFNNEADTPDNFQSRRPNTSFCFLDIRSPGLGDTAMYLCATSRDISGGELFFGEGSRLTVL.

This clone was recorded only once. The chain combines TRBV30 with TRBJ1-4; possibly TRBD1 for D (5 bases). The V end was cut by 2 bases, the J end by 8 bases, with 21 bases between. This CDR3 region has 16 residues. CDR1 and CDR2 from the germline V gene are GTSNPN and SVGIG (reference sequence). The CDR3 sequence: CAWSPRMTRGGEKLFF. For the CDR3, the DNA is TGTGCCTGGAGTCCAAGAATGACCCGGGGCGGGGAAAAACTGTTTTTT.

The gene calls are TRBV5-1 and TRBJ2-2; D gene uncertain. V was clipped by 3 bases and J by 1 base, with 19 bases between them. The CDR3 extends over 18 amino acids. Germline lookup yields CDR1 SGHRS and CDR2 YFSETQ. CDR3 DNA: TGCGCCAGCAGCTACTCCCCGCCGGGCACACAGAACACCGGGGAGCTGTTTTTT. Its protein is CASSYSPPGTQNTGELFF.